This T cell receptor (beta chain) is drawn from a study of cytomegalovirus exposure and HLA in healthy donors. The study, taken as a whole, reports: Some highly shared sequence variants likely arose as a pipeline artifact.

13 Jbeta primers and 60 Vbeta primers were used for the PCR. Produced via immunoSEQ multiplex PCR; TCRdb's table is partial and in-frame only. The sample holds approximately 140,000 clones, over 65% seen once. To note about this clone: The antigen remains unidentified.

Germline loops: CDR1 SGHRS, CDR2 YFSETQ. CDR3 length: 14 residues. With 5 bases removed from V and 2 bases from J, the gap between germline ends came to 8 bases. The sample consisted of PBMCs. This receptor was taken from a male donor in good health and CMV-seronegative. V gene TRBV5-1 combines with J gene TRBJ2-6; maybe TRBD1 (5 bases). Written as DNA, the CDR3 is TGCGCCAGCAGAGTAGGGGCTGGGGCCAACGTCCTGACTTTC. It encodes CASRVGAGANVLTF.